A single sample is the source of the 6 T cell receptor beta chains below, sequenced in a study of blood T cell repertoires in COVID-19. Assay: immunoSEQ multiplex PCR; the TCRdb copy retains only in-frame clones and omits some. The sample gives a few hundred thousand clones, about 86% of which show up once; about 9.4% is in the top ten. Sequences were obtained from PBMCs or T cells enriched from blood (not recorded which). The receptor source for this set is a woman aged 45-60 years who had recovered from COVID-19.

The J gene is TRBJ2-3, the V gene TRBV4-1; 14 bases are a match to TRBD2. This CDR3 comprises 15 residues. CDR1 is MGHRA, CDR2 YSYEKL, per germline. V was pared by 6 bases and J by 7 bases, with 6 bases of the junction left unmatched. Written as DNA, the CDR3 is TGCGCCAGCAGACCCGGGACTAGCGGGGGTTATACGCAGTATTTT. Its translation is CASRPGTSGGYTQYF.

This clone was observed a single time. The genes are TRBV7-2 and TRBJ1-2; 7 bases match TRBD1. The CDR3 totals 16 residues. The germline V gene encodes CDR1 SGHTA and CDR2 FQGNSA. Trimming removed 2 bases from V and 2 bases from J; junction bases left unmatched: 8. CDR3 coding DNA: TGTGCCAGCAGCTTACAGGGGGGATTTAGCAACTATGGCTACACCTTC. Translated, it gives CASSLQGGFSNYGYTF.

The V call is TRBV5-1, the J call TRBJ2-7, with D perhaps TRBD1 (6 bases). This CDR3 region has 15 residues. V was trimmed by 0 bases and J by 0 bases, leaving 10 bases between them. The germline V gene has CDR1 SGHRS and CDR2 YFSETQ. The CDR3 DNA is TGCGCCAGCAGCTTGGGGGACATCCGCTCCTACGAGCAGTACTTC. Protein: CASSLGDIRSYEQYF. Full variable domain (remainder filled in from reference TRBV5-1 and TRBJ2-7): KAGVTQTPRYLIKTRGQQVTLSCSPISGHRSVSWYQQTPGQGLQFLFEYFSETQRNKGNFPGRFSGRQFSNSRSEMNVSTLELGDSALYLCASSLGDIRSYEQYFGPGTRLTVT.

The chain uses TRBV7-2 and TRBJ2-3; the D is unclear. Trimming removed 2 bases from V and 2 bases from J, with 14 bases in between. CDR3 length equals 16 residues. The germline V gene encodes CDR1 SGHTA and CDR2 FQGNSA. CDR3 nucleotide sequence: TGTGCCAGCAGCTTAACCATAGTCCCGTTCACAGATACGCAGTATTTT. This sequence encodes CASSLTIVPFTDTQYF.

This rearrangement joins TRBV12-3 or TRBV12-4 to TRBJ1-1; no firm D call. This CDR3 contains 12 residues. Between the trimmed V and J ends, which lost 6 bases and 10 bases, there was a span of 15 bases. The CDR3 sequence: CASRRPGGRAFF. The CDR3 DNA reads as TGTGCCAGCAGACGGCCCGGAGGGCGAGCTTTCTTT.

This rearrangement joins TRBV30 to TRBJ1-2; the D gene is possibly TRBD1 (6 bases). Per the germline V gene, CDR1 is GTSNPN and CDR2 is SVGIG (reference sequence). The germline V and J ends were trimmed by 1 base and 4 bases, with 22 bases remaining between them. The CDR3 loop spans 17 amino acids. The CDR3 DNA is TGTGCCTGGAGTGAAATCGACATACCTAGGGGGAGCTATGGCTACACCTTC. Its protein product is CAWSEIDIPRGSYGYTF.